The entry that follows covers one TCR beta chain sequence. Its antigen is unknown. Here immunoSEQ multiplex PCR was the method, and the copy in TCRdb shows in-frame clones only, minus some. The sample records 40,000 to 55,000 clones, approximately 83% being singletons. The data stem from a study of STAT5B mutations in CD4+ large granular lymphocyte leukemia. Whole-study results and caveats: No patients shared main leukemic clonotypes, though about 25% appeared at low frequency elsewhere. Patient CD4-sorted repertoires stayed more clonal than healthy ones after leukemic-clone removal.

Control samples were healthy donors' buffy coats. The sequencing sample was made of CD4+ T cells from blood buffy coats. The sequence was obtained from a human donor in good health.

The CDR3 is CASSLSGRYEQFF. The CDR3 DNA reads as TGTGCCAGCAGCTTATCGGGAAGATATGAGCAGTTCTTC. This chain uses TRBV7-2 with TRBJ2-1, with a tentative D call TRBD2 (5 bases). With 2 bases removed from V and 8 bases from J, the gap between germline ends came to 10 bases. The CDR3 extends over 13 amino acids. Germline CDR1 SGHTA, CDR2 FQGNSA.